This T cell receptor (beta chain) stems from a study of T cell changes during pregnancy in multiple sclerosis (dated by TCRdb to about 2019). As for the study more broadly: Changes in the T cell repertoire over the course of pregnancy were examined in this study in women with multiple sclerosis.

Libraries came from the immunoSEQ multiplex PCR assay. TCRdb holds this immuneACCESS table with in-frame rearrangements only. Some clones are missing; in checked studies, unresolved V genes explain under half, and the rest has no known cause. This sample gives roughly 29,000 clones in total; around 89% of them show up just once. The ten largest clones capture roughly 3.7% of the sample. CDR1 and CDR2 were assigned from the germline V gene as SGHNT and YENEEA. From the cysteine up to the phenylalanine, the CDR3 has a length of 14 residues. The only DNA kept is the CDR3, 42 bases in frame from the first base. V drops 1 base and J drops 3 bases, leaving 9 bases in between. On this clone itself: Its antigen has not been determined. The record has no base qualities; no much larger clone is one base away.

This sequence uses TRBV11-3 and TRBJ1-1; the D gene identity is not certain. This clonotype was sampled from a female donor in good health, enrolled as a control in a pregnancy study. Sequencing was performed on CD4+ T cells from peripheral blood mononuclear cells, taken in the first trimester of pregnancy. The CDR3 has the sequence CASSLGGEHTEAFF. In nucleotide form, the sequence is TGTGCCAGCAGCTTAGGCGGGGAACACACTGAAGCTTTCTTT.